This entry lists 10 T cell receptor beta chains sequenced from one sample in a study of T cells in Graves' hyperthyroidism and ophthalmopathy. TCR beta CDR3 regions were amplified from RNA transcripts. TCR CDR3 regions were first amplified by RT-PCR with HTBI primers. Via MiXCR, TCRdb re-called the multiplex PCR reads, giving one row per CDR3 protein. The table has more than 35,000 distinct CDR3 sequences, around 45% seen once. Material: peripheral blood or thyroid tissue (not recorded which). These receptors all stem from a woman aged 45-65 years with Graves' hyperthyroidism.

The chain carries TRBV4-1 and TRBJ1-3; no clear D gene. Trimming took 1 base from V and 0 from J, leaving 10 bases between them. The CDR3 is 16 residues long. The germline gives CDR1 MGHRA, CDR2 YSYEKL. For the CDR3, the DNA is TGCGCCAGCAGCCAAGTTTTGCGGAACTCTGGAAACACCATATATTTT. It yields the protein CASSQVLRNSGNTIYF.

Regarding this clonotype: The CDR3 end shows no conserved phenylalanine or tryptophan, and so a read error is likely. The CDR3 loop reads CASSQSDGGRGANVLTL. CDR3 coding DNA: TGTGCCAGCAGCCAATCGGACGGGGGGCGCGGGGCCAACGTCCTGACTCTC. This chain joins TRBV4-2 and TRBJ2-6; tentative D call: TRBD2 (7 bases). V dropped 2 bases and J dropped 4 bases, with 15 bases sitting between them. The germline CDR1 and CDR2 sequences are LGHNA and YNFKEQ. This CDR3 has 17 residues.

This clonotype was observed many times. The gene calls are TRBV20-1 and TRBJ2-2, with D possibly being TRBD1 (5 bases). The CDR3 length is 14 residues. Germline lookup yields CDR1 DFQATT and CDR2 SNEGSKA (reference sequence). Trimming pared 2 bases from V and 4 bases from J, leaving 11 bases between. In DNA form, the CDR3 reads TGCAGTGCTAGAATCCAGGGCGGCACCGGGGAGCTGTTTTTT. It specifies CSARIQGGTGELFF.

Concerning this clonotype: A read error is possible here, since a much larger clone lies one base away. V usage is TRBV7-9 and J usage is TRBJ1-1, with TRBD1 matching 7 bases. V dropped 7 bases and J dropped 3; count of bases not matched to a gene: 14. Germline V gives CDR1 SEHNR, CDR2 FQNEAQ (reference sequence). This CDR3 comprises 16 residues. This chain's CDR3 is CASNNPPRGGDTEAFF. The CDR3 bases are TGTGCCAGCAATAATCCCCCCAGGGGGGGTGACACTGAAGCTTTCTTT.

This clonotype was seen only a few times. The chain couples TRBV30 to TRBJ2-2; D is uncertain. CDR3 length: 13 amino acids. In germline, CDR1 is GTSNPN, CDR2 SVGIG (reference sequence). V was clipped by 2 bases and J by 1 base, with 5 bases between them. The CDR3 DNA reads as TGTGCCTGGAGTCCCCTGAACACCGGGGAGCTGTTTTTT. Protein: CAWSPLNTGELFF.

The V and J genes are TRBV14 and TRBJ2-5; 8 nucleotides match TRBD2. CDR3 length equals 13 residues. With 5 bases clipped from V and 7 bases from J, the junction kept 6 bases outside the gene matches. Looked up from germline, CDR1 is SGHDN and CDR2 is FVKESK. CDR3 DNA sequence: TGTGCCAGCAGCAGAGCGGGAGAAGTGACCCAGTACTTC. It yields the protein CASSRAGEVTQYF.

With respect to this clonotype: Without the conserved terminal phenylalanine or tryptophan, this CDR3 likely stems from a read error. The rearrangement uses TRBV20-1 and TRBJ2-5; unclear D gene. There are 13 residues in the CDR3. Germline-derived CDR1 and CDR2 are DFQATT and SNEGSKA (reference sequence). CDR3 in amino acids: CSKTGGSQETQYL. The CDR3 region has the DNA TGCAGCAAAACTGGCGGATCACAAGAGACCCAGTACCTC.

This clonotype showed up many times. A much larger clone lies a single base off, so this may be a read error. This rearrangement joins TRBV2 to TRBJ1-1, with D possibly being TRBD1 (5 bases). This CDR3 is built from 14 residues. The germline gives CDR1 SNHLY, CDR2 FYNNEI. The CDR3 nucleotides read TGTGCCAACAGTGAAGCGCTCAGGGCCACTGAAGCTTTCTTT. Amino acid sequence: CANSEALRATEAFF.

At least ten counts were recorded for this clonotype. This chain joins TRBV20-1 and TRBJ2-5, with TRBD2 matching over 7 bases. Per the germline V gene, CDR1 is DFQATT and CDR2 is SNEGSKA (reference sequence). This CDR3 comprises 13 residues. The trim removed 2 bases at V and 4 bases at J, leaving 4 bases unmatched. Written as DNA, the CDR3 is TGCAGTGCTAGACGGGACTACTCAGAGACCCAGTACTTC. Protein product: CSARRDYSETQYF.

This clonotype was counted many times. The CDR3 nucleotides read TGTGCCAGCAGCAGCAGCGGGCTAACTAATGAAAAACTGTTTTTT. Translated: CASSSSGLTNEKLFF. The rearrangement joins TRBV14 to TRBJ1-4; D is unresolved. This CDR3 has 15 residues. The germline CDR1 and CDR2 sequences are SGHDN and FVKESK. Trimming shortened V by 5 bases and J by 1 base, and 11 bases separated the two germline ends.